One sample yielded the 20 T cell receptor beta chains listed below, sequenced in a study of tumor-infiltrating lymphocytes in primary liver carcinoma. A constant-region primer served to make TCR beta cDNA from roughly 500 ng total RNA. ARM-PCR was slightly modified, and three nested multiplex PCR rounds with it gave rise to the TCR beta libraries. The first two PCR rounds used TRBV1-TRBV30 primers with a Cbeta primer, roughly 10 cycles each. TCRdb reprocessed the multiplex PCR reads with MiXCR, giving one entry per CDR3 protein. Among over 75,000 distinct CDR3 sequences, around 68% were seen once, and the ten largest hold more than 25%. Between roughly 17 and 33 mg of unsorted bulk tissue served as the source from which RNA and DNA were co-extracted. Source material: tumor-adjacent normal liver tissue. The receptors shown here come from a man aged 35-49 years with primary liver carcinoma and hepatitis B virus infection.

For this clonotype: It may be a read error: a sequence one base away is much more abundant. The V call is TRBV14, the J call TRBJ2-7; 8 nucleotides match TRBD1. V lost 3 bases, J lost 3 bases, and 4 bases stayed unmatched. This CDR3 is 14 amino acids long. The germline gives CDR1 SGHDN, CDR2 FVKESK. In nucleotides, the CDR3 is TGTGCCAGCAGCCACAGGGACAGGAACTACGAGCAGTACTTC. Amino acids: CASSHRDRNYEQYF.

Comments on this clonotype: The junction does not match germline at one end; this may be a read error. The chain links TRBV7-9 to TRBJ2-7; 10 nucleotides align to TRBD1. There are 20 residues in the CDR3. Germline loops: CDR1 SEHNR, CDR2 FQNEAQ (reference sequence). This chain's CDR3 is CVSSLTSPGTGVRSSYEQYF. The CDR3 DNA follows: TGTGTCAGCAGCTTAACCAGTCCCGGGACAGGGGTTCGAAGCTCCTACGAGCAGTACTTC.

The chain carries TRBV11-1 and TRBJ2-1, with D perhaps given as TRBD1 or TRBD2 (5 bases each). V shed 3 bases and J shed 10 bases, with 19 bases lying between them. The CDR3 is 15 residues long. The germline V gene has CDR1 SGHAT and CDR2 FQDESV (reference sequence). CDR3 sequence reads: CASSFEGRPEDEQFF. The CDR3 region has the DNA TGTGCCAGCAGCTTTGAGGGACGACCCGAGGACGAGCAGTTCTTC. Full variable domain (remainder filled in from reference TRBV11-1 and TRBJ2-1): EAEVAQSPRYKITEKSQAVAFWCDPISGHATLYWYRQILGQGPELLVQFQDESVVDDSQLPKDRFSAERLKGVDSTLKIQPAELGDSAMYLCASSFEGRPEDEQFFGPGTRLTVL.

This clonotype was counted only a few times. One junction end disagrees with the germline gene, perhaps due to a read error. The chain uses TRBV10-3 and TRBJ1-4, with TRBD1 identical over 7 bases. The CDR3 has 16 residues. Germline loops: CDR1 ENHRY, CDR2 SYGVKD. In nucleotides, the CDR3 is TGTGCCACCAGTGGCTCACCGGGACAGAGTAATGAAAAACTGTTTTTT. Residues: CATSGSPGQSNEKLFF.

This clonotype came up a few times. This sequence may be a read error, since a much larger clone differs from it by one base. The chain employs TRBV6-5 and TRBJ2-5; TRBD1 is a possible D gene (6 bases). Trimming removed 1 base from V and 7 bases from J, with 7 bases in between. The germline V gene has CDR1 MNHEY and CDR2 SVGAGI. The CDR3 has 12 amino acids. The CDR3 nucleotides read TGTGCCAGCAGTTACTTGACAGGGACCCAGTACTTC. Its translation: CASSYLTGTQYF.

The V gene is TRBV6-6, the J gene TRBJ2-4; D is undetermined. This CDR3 has 13 residues. Germline loops: CDR1 MNHNY, CDR2 SVGAGI (reference sequence). V was trimmed by 7 bases and J by 11 bases, leaving 18 bases between them. The DNA of the CDR3 is TGTGCCAGCACCCCCGGCACTTCGGGCGTTCAGTACTTC. The encoded protein is CASTPGTSGVQYF.

Of note for this clonotype: This could be a read error, since a much larger clone is one nucleotide away. The J gene is TRBJ2-3, the V gene TRBV10-1; 7 nucleotides align to TRBD2. The length of the CDR3 is 15 residues. V gave up 4 bases and J gave up 5 bases; unmatched junction bases: 9. In germline, CDR1 is WNHNN, CDR2 SYGVQD (reference sequence). In DNA, the CDR3 is TGCGCCAGCAGTGGGGCGGGAGTGCCGAGAGATACGCAGTATTTT. Amino acids: CASSGAGVPRDTQYF.

This clonotype was detected many times. The V call is TRBV20-1, the J call TRBJ2-5, with 7 positions matching TRBD2. The CDR3 extends over 16 amino acids. After removal of 0 bases from V and 1 base from J, the junction contained 8 bases not matched to a gene. The germline gives CDR1 DFQATT, CDR2 SNEGSKA (reference sequence). The CDR3 DNA reads TGCAGTGCTAGAGATTTCAAACTAGCGATCCAAGAGACCCAGTACTTC. This sequence encodes CSARDFKLAIQETQYF.

This clonotype has at least ten counts. This chain connects TRBV10-3 to TRBJ2-5; 11 bases line up with TRBD2. The CDR3 spans 17 residues. Losses at the gene ends were 6 bases for V and 4 bases for J; bases not matched to a gene: 13. Germline V lookup: CDR1 ENHRY, CDR2 SYGVKD. The CDR3 DNA reads as TGTGCCATCAGCGGGACTAGCGGAGGGAAAAGTCTAGAGACCCAGTACTTC. Its protein product is CAISGTSGGKSLETQYF.

Details on this clonotype: The germline gene is not matched at one end of the junction; a read error may be the cause. CDR3 nucleotide sequence: TGTGCCAACAGCTTGGATATCGGACTAACCATGGGTGAACAGTTCTTC. It encodes CANSLDIGLTMGEQFF. The chain joins TRBV11-2 to TRBJ2-1; D possibly corresponds to TRBD2 (6 bases). The CDR3 extends over 16 amino acids. Germline CDR1 reads SGHAT; CDR2 reads FQNNGV.

Worth noting for this clonotype: A much larger clonotype is one base distant, so this may be a read error. The chain recombines TRBV6-5 with TRBJ1-5; no firm D call. Germline V gene lookup returns CDR1 MNHEY and CDR2 SVGAGI. The CDR3 length is 13 residues. Trimming removed 9 bases from V and 0 bases from J, with 9 bases in between. CDR3: CASQLYSNQPQHF. Here the CDR3 DNA reads TGTGCCAGTCAGCTTTATAGCAATCAGCCCCAGCATTTT.

Regarding this clonotype: Germline and junction disagree at one end, which may indicate a read error. This chain connects TRBV28 to TRBJ1-1; TRBD1 is a possible D gene (5 bases). The germline V gene has CDR1 MDHEN and CDR2 SYDVKM. CDR3 length: 13 residues. In DNA, the CDR3 is TGTGCCAACAGTTCCTTCTCCGGGACTAAAGCTTTCTTT. Protein product: CANSSFSGTKAFF.

Comment on this clonotype: One end of the junction varies from germline; a read error may be responsible. This chain connects TRBV11-2 to TRBJ1-1; possibly TRBD1 for D (5 bases). Germline CDR1 and CDR2: SGHAT and FQNNGV. This CDR3 has 14 amino acids. CDR3 coding DNA: TGTGCCAGAAGCTTGTCGACCCTCCCCGGGGGAGCTTTCTTT. It yields the protein CARSLSTLPGGAFF.

Comments on this clonotype: The junction does not match germline at one end; this may be a read error. The V gene is TRBV6-5, the J gene TRBJ2-5, with 8 positions matching TRBD1. CDR1 is MNHEY, CDR2 SVGAGI, per germline. CDR3 length: 15 amino acids. The CDR3: CASSSRTGTMETQYF. For the CDR3, the DNA is TGTGCCAGCAGCAGTAGGACAGGGACGATGGAGACCCAGTACTTT.

Of note for this clonotype: A much larger clone is a single base away; this may be a read error. The V gene is TRBV12-3 or TRBV12-4, the J gene TRBJ2-7, with TRBD1 matching over 7 bases. The CDR3 length is 13 residues. This CDR3 is CVSSSQQGSEQYF. CDR3 bases: TGTGTCAGCAGTTCCCAACAGGGGTCCGAGCAGTACTTC.

Many counts were recorded for this clonotype. V gene TRBV6-2 or TRBV6-3 combines with J gene TRBJ2-5; D is unresolved. V gave up 2 bases and J gave up 7 bases, with 17 bases separating them. Germline assignment: CDR1 MNHEY and CDR2 SVGEGT. This CDR3 is built from 15 residues. CDR3 sequence: CASSYPPGPPGTQYF. The DNA for the CDR3 is TGTGCCAGCAGTTACCCTCCTGGGCCGCCGGGGACCCAGTACTTC.

A word on this clonotype: A much bigger clone sits one base away, suggesting this may be a read error. The rearrangement joins TRBV4-1 to TRBJ2-1, with D tentatively TRBD2 (5 bases). Per germline, CDR1 MGHRA and CDR2 YSYEKL. This CDR3 is built from 15 residues. Trimming shortened V by 3 bases and J by 4 bases, and 13 bases separated the two germline ends. As DNA, the CDR3 is TGCGCCAGCAGCCAGAAGCGGCTAGTGTACAATGAGCAGTTCTTC. This sequence encodes CASSQKRLVYNEQFF.

This rearrangement joins TRBV24-1 to TRBJ2-5; the D call may be TRBD1 or TRBD2 (5 bases each). Germline V lookup: CDR1 KGHDR, CDR2 SFDVKD. The CDR3 consists of 14 residues. V lost 6 bases and J 0 bases, leaving 10 bases between the germline ends. In DNA, the CDR3 is TGTGCCACCAGTCTGGGACCGTACCAAGAGACCCAGTACTTC. Protein sequence: CATSLGPYQETQYF.

The rearrangement links TRBV28 to TRBJ1-5, with TRBD1 as a possible D gene (5 bases). V was pared by 10 bases and J by 5 bases, with 15 bases between. Germline V CDR1 and CDR2: MDHEN, SYDVKM. CDR3 size: 13 residues. CDR3 in DNA: TGTGCCATCAGGCAGGGATTTGATCAGCCCCAGCATTTT. As protein: CAIRQGFDQPQHF.

For this clonotype: One junction end does not reproduce the germline sequence, and a read error may be involved. V usage is TRBV4-1 and J usage is TRBJ2-2, with 10 bases identical to TRBD1. Germline assignment: CDR1 MGHRA and CDR2 YSYEKL. This CDR3 region has 15 residues. The CDR3 DNA reads as TGCGCCAGCAGCCGGGGACAGGGGAGCACCCGGGAGCCGTTTTTT. This translates into CASSRGQGSTREPFF.